A selection of T cell receptor beta chains follows, all from one sample in a study of T cell responses to AZD1222 COVID-19 vaccine. Assay used: immunoSEQ multiplex PCR; TCRdb lists only in-frame clones, some missing. Of 150,000 to 200,000 clones listed, around nine tenths are singletons. The sequences come from peripheral blood, collected 28 days after the second AZD1222 dose. The receptors here all came from an adult who received the AZD1222 COVID-19 vaccine. CDR3s include the opening cysteine and the closing phenylalanine or tryptophan. A D gene is named only where the DNA matches it firmly. The size field is filled for only some rows; it gives once, few, many or a size class.

D,length,V,size,J,DNA,CDR3
NA,16,TRBV6-5,NA,TRBJ2-7,TGTGCCAGCAGTTACTCGATTGCAGGGTTAATGCGGGAGCAGTACTTC,CASSYSIAGLMREQYF
NA,13,TRBV18,NA,TRBJ2-5,TGTGCCAGCTCACGGGCGTACCAAGAGACCCAGTACTTC,CASSRAYQETQYF
NA,13,TRBV3-1/TRBV3-2,NA,TRBJ1-1,TGTGCCAGCAGCCAAACCTCGAGAGGGGAAGCTTTCTTT,CASSQTSRGEAFF
NA,13,TRBV19,once,TRBJ2-7,TGTGCCAGTAGTATCGGCACTGCTTACGAGCAGTACTTC,CASSIGTAYEQYF
NA,15,TRBV7-2,NA,TRBJ2-5,TGTGCCAGCAGCTCCGTCCGAGGGACTGGCGAGACCCAGTACTTC,CASSSVRGTGETQYF
TRBD2,18,TRBV10-3,NA,TRBJ2-5,TGTGCCATCAGTGAGTCAGGGAGGAGCGGGAGGGATCAAGAGACCCAGTACTTC,CAISESGRSGRDQETQYF
NA,13,TRBV4-1,NA,TRBJ1-2,TGCGCCAGCAGGTTGGCGGACGGGTATGGCTACACCTTC,CASRLADGYGYTF
TRBD1,17,TRBV18,many,TRBJ1-2,TGTGCCAGCTCACCATTCAGGGACAGGGCTGTATCAGGTGGCTACACCTTC,CASSPFRDRAVSGGYTF
TRBD1,17,TRBV28,NA,TRBJ1-1,TGTGCCAGCAGTAAGGGGACAGGGGGGAGGATGAACACTGAAGCTTTCTTT,CASSKGTGGRMNTEAFF
TRBD1,14,TRBV3-1/TRBV3-2,NA,TRBJ1-6,TGTGCCAGCAAATCGGACAGGGAAAGCTCACCCCTCCACTTT,CASKSDRESSPLHF
NA,19,TRBV21-1,NA,TRBJ1-6,TGTGCCAGCAGCAGCCGACAGGTTACCTCGAGCTCCTATAATTCACCCCTCCACTTT,CASSSRQVTSSSYNSPLHF
TRBD2,17,TRBV6-2/TRBV6-3,once,TRBJ2-3,TGTGCCAGCAGTTACCCCAGGACTAGCGGGAGCACAGATACGCAGTATTTT,CASSYPRTSGSTDTQYF
NA,13,TRBV28,NA,TRBJ1-2,TGTGCCAGCAGCTGGGACGGATACTATGGCTACACCTTC,CASSWDGYYGYTF
NA,15,TRBV10-3,few,TRBJ1-1,TGTGCCATCAGTGAGCAGGACAGCAGGGACACTGAAGCTTTCTTT,CAISEQDSRDTEAFF
TRBD2,13,TRBV4-1,NA,TRBJ2-1,TGCGCCAGCACTACGGGAGGCTACAATGAGCAGTTCTTC,CASTTGGYNEQFF
TRBD2,18,TRBV19,NA,TRBJ2-1,TGTGCCAGTAGTATAGAAAAAGCGGGAGGGGTGGGTTACAATGAGCAGTTCTTC,CASSIEKAGGVGYNEQFF
NA,11,TRBV20-1,few,TRBJ2-3,TGCAGTGCGTACCTGAGGGATACGCAGTATTTT,CSAYLRDTQYF
TRBD1,15,TRBV28,NA,TRBJ2-3,TGTGCCAGCCTCACCGGACAGGGGTCATTAGATACGCAGTATTTT,CASLTGQGSLDTQYF
TRBD1,14,TRBV7-9,NA,TRBJ2-7,TGTGCCAGCAGCTCGGGACAGGTTTTCTACGAGCAGTACTTC,CASSSGQVFYEQYF
TRBD1,17,TRBV2,once,TRBJ1-1,TGTGCCAGCAGTGGGGACAGGGGGCAGTTTGTGAACACTGAAGCTTTCTTT,CASSGDRGQFVNTEAFF
NA,11,TRBV12-3/TRBV12-4,NA,TRBJ1-2,TGTGCCAGCAGGACTAACTATGGCTACACCTTC,CASRTNYGYTF
NA,14,TRBV18,NA,TRBJ1-5,TGTGCCAGCTCCGTCGGGGGGCCTGGGCAGCCCCAGCATTTT,CASSVGGPGQPQHF
NA,13,TRBV12-3/TRBV12-4,NA,TRBJ1-1,TGTGCCAGCACCCCATCTCGGAACACTGAAGCTTTCTTT,CASTPSRNTEAFF
NA,12,TRBV4-2,once,TRBJ2-2,TGTGCCAGCAGCCAGGAAGGCGGGGAGCTGTTTTTT,CASSQEGGELFF
NA,13,TRBV27,NA,TRBJ2-7,TGTGCCAGCAGTTTGTCGACGAACGACGAGCAGTACTTC,CASSLSTNDEQYF
TRBD2,19,TRBV18,NA,TRBJ2-7,TGTGCCAGCTCACCTGCCGGGACTAGCGGGACCAGCCACTCCTACGAGCAGTACTTC,CASSPAGTSGTSHSYEQYF
NA,14,TRBV9,once,TRBJ2-3,TGTGCCAGCAGCGTATTGGCGAGCACAGATACGCAGTATTTT,CASSVLASTDTQYF
NA,16,TRBV27,once,TRBJ2-3,TGTGCCAGCAGTCTAACCGGGACTCGGGTCGGAGATACGCAGTATTTT,CASSLTGTRVGDTQYF
TRBD1,19,TRBV18,NA,TRBJ2-6,TGTGCCAGCTCACCACCGATAGGACAGGGAATCTCTGGGGCCAACGTCCTGACTTTC,CASSPPIGQGISGANVLTF
TRBD2,12,TRBV9,NA,TRBJ2-1,TGTGCCAGCAGTGCCCGGGGGGATGAGCAGTTCTTC,CASSARGDEQFF
NA,10,TRBV29-1,NA,TRBJ2-5,TGCAGCGCCATTCAGGGGACCCAGTACTTC,CSAIQGTQYF
NA,11,TRBV3-1/TRBV3-2,NA,TRBJ2-2,TGTGCCAGCAGCCAAAGGGGGGAGCTGTTTTTT,CASSQRGELFF
NA,15,TRBV27,NA,TRBJ2-3,TGTGCCAGCAGTCCCCGAACTACACGCACAGATACGCAGTATTTT,CASSPRTTRTDTQYF
NA,13,TRBV5-1,NA,TRBJ2-2,TGCGCCAGCAGCTTGGACGTGTTCGGGGAGCTGTTTTTT,CASSLDVFGELFF
NA,14,TRBV9,NA,TRBJ2-7,TGTGCCAGCAGCCCCCGGGGACACCTCCACGAGCAGTACTTC,CASSPRGHLHEQYF
NA,16,TRBV3-1/TRBV3-2,NA,TRBJ1-3,TGTGCCAGCAGCCGACTAGGCGGAAACTCTGGAAACACCATATATTTT,CASSRLGGNSGNTIYF